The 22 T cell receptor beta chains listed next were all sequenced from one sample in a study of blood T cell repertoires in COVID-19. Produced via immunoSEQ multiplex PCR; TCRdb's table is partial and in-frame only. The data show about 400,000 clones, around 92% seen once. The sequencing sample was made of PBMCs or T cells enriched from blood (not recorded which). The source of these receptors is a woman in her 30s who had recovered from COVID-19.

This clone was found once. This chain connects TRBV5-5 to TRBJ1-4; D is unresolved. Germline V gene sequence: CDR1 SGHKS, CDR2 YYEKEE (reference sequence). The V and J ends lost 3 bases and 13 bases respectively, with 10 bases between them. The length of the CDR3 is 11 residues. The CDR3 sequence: CASSSGLGLFF. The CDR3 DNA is TGTGCCAGCAGCTCCGGACTTGGACTGTTTTTT. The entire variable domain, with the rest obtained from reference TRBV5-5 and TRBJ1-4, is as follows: DAGVTQSPTHLIKTRGQQVTLRCSPISGHKSVSWYQQVLGQGPQFIFQYYEKEERGRGNFPDRFSARQFPNYSSELNVNALLLGDSALYLCASSSGLGLFFGSGTQLSVL.

In DNA, the CDR3 is TGCGCCAGCAGTGTGAAGGATTCGGGTGAGCAGTTCTTC. Translation gives CASSVKDSGEQFF. This chain connects TRBV10-2 to TRBJ2-1; the D is unclear. V lost 4 bases, J lost 9 bases, and 13 bases lay in between. Per germline, CDR1 WSHSY and CDR2 SAAADI. This CDR3 is 13 amino acids long.

CDR3 in DNA: TGTGCCAGCAGTGAAAGGAGGGGAAACACCATATATTTT. It specifies CASSERRGNTIYF. The chain employs TRBV6-1 and TRBJ1-3; no reliable D call. CDR1 is MNHNS and CDR2 is SASEGT in the germline V gene. Between the trimmed V and J ends, which lost 2 bases and 4 bases, there was a span of 6 bases. The CDR3 runs 13 residues.

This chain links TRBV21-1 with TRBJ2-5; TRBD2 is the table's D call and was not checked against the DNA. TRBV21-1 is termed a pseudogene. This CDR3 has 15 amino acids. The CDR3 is CASPPNGGIEETQYF. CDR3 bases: TGTGCCAGCCCCCCCAACGGGGGAATTGAGGAGACCCAGTACTTC.

CDR3 in amino acids: CASSLDREAGNTIYF. In DNA, the CDR3 is TGTGCCAGCAGTTTGGACAGGGAGGCCGGAAACACCATATATTTT. The gene calls are TRBV6-2 or TRBV6-3 and TRBJ1-3, with 8 positions matching TRBD1. CDR1 MNHEY and CDR2 SVGEGT come from the germline V gene. With V trimmed by 4 bases and J by 4 bases, 6 bases remained unmatched. The CDR3 consists of 15 residues.

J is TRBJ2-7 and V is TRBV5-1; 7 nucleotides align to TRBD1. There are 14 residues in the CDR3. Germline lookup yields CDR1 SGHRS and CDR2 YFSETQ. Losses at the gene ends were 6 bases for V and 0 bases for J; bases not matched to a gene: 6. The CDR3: CASTSGQFSYEQYF. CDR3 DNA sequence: TGCGCCAGCACCTCGGGACAGTTCTCCTACGAGCAGTACTTC. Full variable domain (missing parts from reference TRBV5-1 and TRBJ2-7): KAGVTQTPRYLIKTRGQQVTLSCSPISGHRSVSWYQQTPGQGLQFLFEYFSETQRNKGNFPGRFSGRQFSNSRSEMNVSTLELGDSALYLCASTSGQFSYEQYFGPGTRLTVT.

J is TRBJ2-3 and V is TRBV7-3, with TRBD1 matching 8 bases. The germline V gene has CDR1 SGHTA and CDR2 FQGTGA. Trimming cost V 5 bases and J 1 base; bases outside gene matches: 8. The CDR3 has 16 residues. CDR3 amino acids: CASSEAQGVGTDTQYF. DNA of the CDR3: TGTGCCAGCAGCGAAGCACAGGGGGTTGGCACAGATACGCAGTATTTT.

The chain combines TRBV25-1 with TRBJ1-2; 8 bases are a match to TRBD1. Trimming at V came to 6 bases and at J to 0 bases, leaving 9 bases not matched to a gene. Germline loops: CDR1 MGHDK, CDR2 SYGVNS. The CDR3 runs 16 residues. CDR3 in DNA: TGTGCCAGCAGCCTGACAGGGGATCTTACTAACTATGGCTACACCTTC. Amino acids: CASSLTGDLTNYGYTF.

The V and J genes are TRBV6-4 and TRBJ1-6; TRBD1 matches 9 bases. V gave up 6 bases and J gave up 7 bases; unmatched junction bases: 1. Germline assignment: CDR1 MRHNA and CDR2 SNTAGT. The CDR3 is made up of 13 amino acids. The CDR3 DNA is TGTGCCAGCAGGGGACAGGGCAATTCACCCCTCCACTTT. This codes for CASRGQGNSPLHF.

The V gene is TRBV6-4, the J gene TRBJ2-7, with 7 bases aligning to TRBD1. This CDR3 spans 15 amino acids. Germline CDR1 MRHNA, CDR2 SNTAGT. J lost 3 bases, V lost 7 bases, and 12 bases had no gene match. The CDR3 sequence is CASTPTDRTFYEQYF. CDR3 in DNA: TGTGCCAGCACACCAACGGACAGGACCTTCTACGAGCAGTACTTC.

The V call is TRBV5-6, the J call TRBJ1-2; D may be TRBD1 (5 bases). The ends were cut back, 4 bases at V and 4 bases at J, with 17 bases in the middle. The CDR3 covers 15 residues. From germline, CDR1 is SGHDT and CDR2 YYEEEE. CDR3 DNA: TGTGCCAGCAGCCAGAACGGGGGGGACCCCTATGGCTACACCTTC. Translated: CASSQNGGDPYGYTF.

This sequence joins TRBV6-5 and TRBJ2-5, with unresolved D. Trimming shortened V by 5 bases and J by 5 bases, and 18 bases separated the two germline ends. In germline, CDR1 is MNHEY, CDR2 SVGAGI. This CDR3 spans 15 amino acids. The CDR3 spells CASSPLYKVGETQYF. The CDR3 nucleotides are TGTGCCAGCAGTCCTCTCTATAAAGTCGGTGAGACCCAGTACTTC.

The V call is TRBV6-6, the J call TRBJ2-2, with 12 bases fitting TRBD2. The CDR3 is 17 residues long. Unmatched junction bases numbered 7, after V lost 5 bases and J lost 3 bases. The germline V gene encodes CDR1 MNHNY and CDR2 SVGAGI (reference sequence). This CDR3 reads CASSRASGREYTGELFF. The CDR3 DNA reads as TGTGCCAGCAGTCGGGCTAGCGGGAGGGAGTACACCGGGGAGCTGTTTTTT.

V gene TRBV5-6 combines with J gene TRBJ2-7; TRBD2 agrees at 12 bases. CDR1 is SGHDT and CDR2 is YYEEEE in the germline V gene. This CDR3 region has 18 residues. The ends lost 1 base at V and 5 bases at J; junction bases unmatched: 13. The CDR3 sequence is CASSLSLAGGPVTHEQYF. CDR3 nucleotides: TGTGCCAGCAGCTTGAGTCTAGCGGGAGGGCCAGTGACCCACGAGCAGTACTTC.

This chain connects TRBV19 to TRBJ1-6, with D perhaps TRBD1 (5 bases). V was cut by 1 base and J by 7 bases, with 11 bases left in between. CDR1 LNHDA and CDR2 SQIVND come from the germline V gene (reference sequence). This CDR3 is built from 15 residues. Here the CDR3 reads CASSIGPGINSPLHF. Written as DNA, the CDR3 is TGTGCCAGTAGTATAGGTCCAGGGATAAATTCACCCCTCCACTTT.

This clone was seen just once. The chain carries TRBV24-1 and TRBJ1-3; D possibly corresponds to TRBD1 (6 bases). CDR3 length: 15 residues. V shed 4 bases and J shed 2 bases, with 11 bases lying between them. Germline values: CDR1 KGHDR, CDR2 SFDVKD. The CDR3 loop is CATSEGGAAGNTIYF. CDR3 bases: TGTGCCACCAGTGAAGGGGGGGCAGCTGGAAACACCATATATTTT.

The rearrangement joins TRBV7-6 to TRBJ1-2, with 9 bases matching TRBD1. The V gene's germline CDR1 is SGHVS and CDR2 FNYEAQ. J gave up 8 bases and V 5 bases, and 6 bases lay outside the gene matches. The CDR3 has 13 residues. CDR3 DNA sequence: TGTGCCAGCAGCACAGGGACAGGGAAAGGCTACACCTTC. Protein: CASSTGTGKGYTF.

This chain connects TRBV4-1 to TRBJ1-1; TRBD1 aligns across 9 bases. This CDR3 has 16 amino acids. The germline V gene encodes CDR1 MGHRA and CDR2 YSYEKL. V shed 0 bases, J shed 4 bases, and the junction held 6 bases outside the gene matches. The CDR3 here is CASSQEDRGSATEAFF. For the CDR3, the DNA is TGCGCCAGCAGCCAAGAGGACAGGGGATCAGCCACTGAAGCTTTCTTT.

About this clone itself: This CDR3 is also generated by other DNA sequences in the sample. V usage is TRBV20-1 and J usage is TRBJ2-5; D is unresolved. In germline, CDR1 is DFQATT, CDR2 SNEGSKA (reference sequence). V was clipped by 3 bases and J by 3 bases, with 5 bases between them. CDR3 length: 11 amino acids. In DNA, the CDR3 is TGCAGTGCTAGTCCCAAAGAGACCCAGTACTTC. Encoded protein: CSASPKETQYF.

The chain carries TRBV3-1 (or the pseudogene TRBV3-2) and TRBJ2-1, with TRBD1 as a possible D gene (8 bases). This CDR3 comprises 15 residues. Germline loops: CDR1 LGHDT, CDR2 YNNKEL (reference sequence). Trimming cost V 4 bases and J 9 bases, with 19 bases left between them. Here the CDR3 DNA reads TGTGCCAGCAGCCTAGACAGGGGAGGGCTAAGTGAGCAGTTCTTC. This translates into CASSLDRGGLSEQFF.

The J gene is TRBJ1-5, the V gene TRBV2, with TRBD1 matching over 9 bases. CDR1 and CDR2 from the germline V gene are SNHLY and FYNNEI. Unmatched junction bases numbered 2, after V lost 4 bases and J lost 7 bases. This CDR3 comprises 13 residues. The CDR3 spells CASSGDRDQPQHF. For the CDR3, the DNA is TGTGCCAGCAGTGGGGACAGGGACCAGCCCCAGCATTTT.

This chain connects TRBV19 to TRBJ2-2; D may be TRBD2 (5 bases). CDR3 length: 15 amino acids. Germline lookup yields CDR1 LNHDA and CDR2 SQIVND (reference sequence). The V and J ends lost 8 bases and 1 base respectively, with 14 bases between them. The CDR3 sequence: CASSGIWGNTGELFF. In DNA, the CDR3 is TGTGCCAGTTCGGGAATATGGGGGAACACCGGGGAGCTGTTTTTT.